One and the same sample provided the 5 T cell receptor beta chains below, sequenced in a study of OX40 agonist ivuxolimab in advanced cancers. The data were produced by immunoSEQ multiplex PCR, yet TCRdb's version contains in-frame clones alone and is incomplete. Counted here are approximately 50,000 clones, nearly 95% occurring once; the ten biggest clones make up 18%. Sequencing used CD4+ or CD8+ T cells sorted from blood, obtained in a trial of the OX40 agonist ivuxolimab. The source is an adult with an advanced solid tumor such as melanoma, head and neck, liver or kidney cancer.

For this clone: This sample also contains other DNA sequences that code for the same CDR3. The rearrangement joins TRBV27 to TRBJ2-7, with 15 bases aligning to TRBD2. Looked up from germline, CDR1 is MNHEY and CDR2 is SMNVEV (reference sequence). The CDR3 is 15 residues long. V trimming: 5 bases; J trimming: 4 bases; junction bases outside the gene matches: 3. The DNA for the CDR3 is TGTGCCAGCAGTCCGGGGACTAGCGGGAGGTACGAGCAGTACTTC. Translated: CASSPGTSGRYEQYF.

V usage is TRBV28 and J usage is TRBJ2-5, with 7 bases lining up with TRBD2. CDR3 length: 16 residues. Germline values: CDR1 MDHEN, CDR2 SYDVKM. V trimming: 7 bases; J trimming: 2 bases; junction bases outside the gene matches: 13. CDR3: CASIGVRGFGQETQYF. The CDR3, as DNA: TGTGCCAGCATCGGGGTGCGGGGGTTTGGGCAAGAGACCCAGTACTTC.

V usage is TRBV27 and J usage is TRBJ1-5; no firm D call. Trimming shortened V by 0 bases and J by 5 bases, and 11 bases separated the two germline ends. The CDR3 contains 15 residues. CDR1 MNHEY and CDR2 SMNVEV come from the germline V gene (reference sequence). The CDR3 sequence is CASSLSFSWHQPQHF. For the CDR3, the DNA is TGTGCCAGCAGTTTATCGTTTTCATGGCATCAGCCCCAGCATTTT.

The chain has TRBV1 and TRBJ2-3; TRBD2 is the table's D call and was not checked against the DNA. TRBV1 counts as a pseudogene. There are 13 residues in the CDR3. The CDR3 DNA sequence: TGCACCAGCAGCCGGACTTCCACAGATACGCAGTATTTT. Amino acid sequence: CTSSRTSTDTQYF.

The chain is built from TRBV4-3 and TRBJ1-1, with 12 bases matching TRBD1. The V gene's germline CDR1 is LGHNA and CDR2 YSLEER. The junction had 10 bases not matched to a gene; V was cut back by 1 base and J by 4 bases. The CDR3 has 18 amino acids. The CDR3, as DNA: TGCGCCAGCAGCCAAGGATGGGACAGGGGGCGTCTCAGCACTGAAGCTTTCTTT. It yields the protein CASSQGWDRGRLSTEAFF.